The following is a T cell receptor (beta chain) sequence with its context. What it binds is not known. The sample is drawn from a study of Ad26.COV2.S vaccination and SARS-CoV-2 variants. The study, taken as a whole, reports: Recipients given vaccine exceeded placebo recipients in spike-specific TCR breadth. Overall T cell responses may have been underestimated by the analyses of TCR breadth and depth. Similar non-spike TCR breadth was seen in vaccine and placebo recipients.

Indicated treatment: 15 to 20 received Ad26.COV2.S at low or high dose, single or two shots; about 5 received placebo; per-sample allocation not given. Material that was analyzed had been drawn on day 63 after the first vaccine or placebo injection. Donor was an adult aged 18-55 years in Boston. V trimming: 2 bases; J trimming: 4 bases; junction bases outside the gene matches: 6. The CDR3 contains 15 residues. Per germline, CDR1 KGHSH and CDR2 LQKENI. Data came from immunoSEQ multiplex PCR; TCRdb stores just in-frame clones and leaves some out. The table lists approximately 420,000 clones, roughly 90% of them singletons.

The clonotype comes from a person between 18 and 65 years old who received the Ad26.COV2.S COVID-19 vaccine or a placebo. Sequenced here: peripheral blood, sampled in a trial of Ad26.COV2.S vaccine versus placebo. The rearrangement uses TRBV18 and TRBJ1-1, with 8 positions matching TRBD1. The DNA of the CDR3 is TGTGCCAGCTCACCAGACCGGGACAGGCCCACTGAAGCTTTCTTT. It yields the protein CASSPDRDRPTEAFF. Using reference TRBV18 and TRBJ1-1 for the parts outside the CDR3, the full variable domain is NAGVMQNPRHLVRRRGQEARLRCSPMKGHSHVYWYRQLPEEGLKFMVYLQKENIIDESGMPKERFSAEFPKEGPSILRIQQVVRGDSAAYFCASSPDRDRPTEAFFGQGTRLTVV.